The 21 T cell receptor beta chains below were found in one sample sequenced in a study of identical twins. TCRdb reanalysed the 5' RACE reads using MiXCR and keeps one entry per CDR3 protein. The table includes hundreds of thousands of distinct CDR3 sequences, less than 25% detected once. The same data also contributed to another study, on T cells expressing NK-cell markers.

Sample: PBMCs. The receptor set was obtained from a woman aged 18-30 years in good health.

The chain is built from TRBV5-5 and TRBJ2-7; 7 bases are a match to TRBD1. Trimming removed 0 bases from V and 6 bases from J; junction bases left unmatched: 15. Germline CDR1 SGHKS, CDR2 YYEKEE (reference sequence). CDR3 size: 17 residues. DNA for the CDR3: TGTGCCAGCAGCTTGGCCCCCAGGGGGATTATACGAGTCGAGCAGTACTTC. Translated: CASSLAPRGIIRVEQYF.

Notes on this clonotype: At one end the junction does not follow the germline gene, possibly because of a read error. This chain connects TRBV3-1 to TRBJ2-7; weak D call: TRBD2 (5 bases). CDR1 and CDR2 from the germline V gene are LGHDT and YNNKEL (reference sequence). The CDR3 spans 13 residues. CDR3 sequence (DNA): TGTGCCAGCAGCGCAACTCGGGGATACGGGCAGTACTTC. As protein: CASSATRGYGQYF.

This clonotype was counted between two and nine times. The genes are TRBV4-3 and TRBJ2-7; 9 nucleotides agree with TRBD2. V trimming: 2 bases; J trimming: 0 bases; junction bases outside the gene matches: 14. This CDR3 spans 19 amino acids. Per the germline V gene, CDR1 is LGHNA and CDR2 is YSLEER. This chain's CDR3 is CASSQWISGSSPSSYEQYF. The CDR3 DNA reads TGCGCCAGCAGCCAATGGATTAGCGGGAGTTCGCCGAGCTCCTACGAGCAGTACTTC.

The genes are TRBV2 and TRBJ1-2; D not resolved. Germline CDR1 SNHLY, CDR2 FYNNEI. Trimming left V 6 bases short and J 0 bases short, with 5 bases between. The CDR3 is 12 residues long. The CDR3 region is CASRISNYGYTF. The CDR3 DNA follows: TGTGCCAGCAGAATTTCTAACTATGGCTACACCTTC.

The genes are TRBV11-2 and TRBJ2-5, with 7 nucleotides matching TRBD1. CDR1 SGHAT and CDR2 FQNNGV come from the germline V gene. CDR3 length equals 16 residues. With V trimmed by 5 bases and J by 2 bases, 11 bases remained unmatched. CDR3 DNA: TGTGCCAGCAGCCAACTACAGGGGATTGGGCAAGAGACCCAGTACTTC. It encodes CASSQLQGIGQETQYF.

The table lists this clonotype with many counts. The DNA of the CDR3 is TGCAGCGTTGATATGGGGGGAAACGGCTACACCTTC. Translation gives CSVDMGGNGYTF. The V gene is TRBV29-1, the J gene TRBJ1-2, with a weak D call TRBD1 (5 bases). This CDR3 has 12 residues. V was clipped by 3 bases and J by 8 bases, with 13 bases between them. Germline-derived CDR1 and CDR2 are SQVTM and ANQGSEA.

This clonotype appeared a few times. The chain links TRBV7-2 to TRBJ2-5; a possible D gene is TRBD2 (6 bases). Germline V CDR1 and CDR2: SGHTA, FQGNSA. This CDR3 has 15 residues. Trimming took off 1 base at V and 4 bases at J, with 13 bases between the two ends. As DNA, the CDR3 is TGTGCCAGCAGCTTAGTGCGGGGTCTTGGAGAGACCCAGTACTTC. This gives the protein CASSLVRGLGETQYF.

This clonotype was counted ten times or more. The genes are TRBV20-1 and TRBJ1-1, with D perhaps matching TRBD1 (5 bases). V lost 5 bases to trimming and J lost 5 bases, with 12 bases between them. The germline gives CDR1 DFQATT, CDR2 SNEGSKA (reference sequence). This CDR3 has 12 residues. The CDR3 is CSAETDGTEAFF. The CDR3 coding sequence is TGCAGTGCTGAGACAGACGGTACTGAAGCTTTCTTT.

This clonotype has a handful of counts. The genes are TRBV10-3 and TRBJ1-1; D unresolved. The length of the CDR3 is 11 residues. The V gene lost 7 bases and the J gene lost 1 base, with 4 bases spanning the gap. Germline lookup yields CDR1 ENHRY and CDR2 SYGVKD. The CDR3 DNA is TGTGCCATCATGGAGAACACTGAAGCTTTCTTT. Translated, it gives CAIMENTEAFF.

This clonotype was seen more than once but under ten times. The CDR3 region is CASSYSGETEAFF. The CDR3 DNA is TGTGCCAGCAGTTACTCCGGGGAGACTGAAGCTTTCTTT. The chain joins TRBV6-6 to TRBJ1-1; D is uncertain. The V and J ends lost 0 bases and 5 bases respectively, with 7 bases between them. Germline V gene sequence: CDR1 MNHNY, CDR2 SVGAGI (reference sequence). This CDR3 is 13 amino acids long.

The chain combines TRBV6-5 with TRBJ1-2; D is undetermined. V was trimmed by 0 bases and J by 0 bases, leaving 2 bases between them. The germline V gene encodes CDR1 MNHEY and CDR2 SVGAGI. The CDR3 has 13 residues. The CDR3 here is CASSYSTNYGYTF. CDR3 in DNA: TGTGCCAGCAGTTACTCGACTAACTATGGCTACACCTTC.

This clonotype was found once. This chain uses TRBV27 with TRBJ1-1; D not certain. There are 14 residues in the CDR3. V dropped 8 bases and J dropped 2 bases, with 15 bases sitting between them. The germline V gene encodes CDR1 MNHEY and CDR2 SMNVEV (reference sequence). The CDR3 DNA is TGTGCCAGCCAAGGACGTCTGTCCAACACTGAAGCTTTCTTT. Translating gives CASQGRLSNTEAFF.

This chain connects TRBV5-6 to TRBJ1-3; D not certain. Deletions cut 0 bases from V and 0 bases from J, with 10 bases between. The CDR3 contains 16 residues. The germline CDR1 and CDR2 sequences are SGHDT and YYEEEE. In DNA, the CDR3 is TGTGCCAGCAGCTTGGGGGCGGATGCCTCTGGAAACACCATATATTTT. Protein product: CASSLGADASGNTIYF.

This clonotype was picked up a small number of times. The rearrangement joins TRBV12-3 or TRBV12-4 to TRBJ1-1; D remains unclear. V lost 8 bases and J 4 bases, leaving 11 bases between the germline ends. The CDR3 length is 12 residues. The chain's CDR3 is CASGSSGTEAFF. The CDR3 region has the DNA TGTGCCAGCGGGTCCTCCGGCACTGAAGCTTTCTTT.

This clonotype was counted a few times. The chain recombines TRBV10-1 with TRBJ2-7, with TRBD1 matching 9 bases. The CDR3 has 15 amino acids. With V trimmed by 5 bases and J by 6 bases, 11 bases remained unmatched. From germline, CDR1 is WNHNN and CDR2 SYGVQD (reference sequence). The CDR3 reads CASSPGQGLFGEQYF. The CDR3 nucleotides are TGCGCCAGCAGTCCGGGACAGGGTTTATTTGGCGAGCAGTACTTC.

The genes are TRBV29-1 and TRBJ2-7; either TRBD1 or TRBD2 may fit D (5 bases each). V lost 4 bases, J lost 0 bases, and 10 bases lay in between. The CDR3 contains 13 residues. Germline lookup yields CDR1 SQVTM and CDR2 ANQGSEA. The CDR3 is CSVVGGVSYEQYF. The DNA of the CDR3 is TGCAGCGTTGTTGGGGGAGTCTCCTACGAGCAGTACTTC.

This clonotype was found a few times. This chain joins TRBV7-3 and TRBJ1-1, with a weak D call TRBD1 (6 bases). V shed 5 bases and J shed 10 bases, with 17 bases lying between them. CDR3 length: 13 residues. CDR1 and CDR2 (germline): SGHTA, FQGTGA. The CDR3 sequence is CASSTARDNGAFF. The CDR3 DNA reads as TGTGCCAGCAGCACCGCCCGGGACAACGGAGCTTTCTTT. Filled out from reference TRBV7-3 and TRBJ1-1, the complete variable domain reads GAGVSQTPSNKVTEKGKYVELRCDPISGHTALYWYRQSLGQGPEFLIYFQGTGAADDSGLPNDRFFAVRPEGSVSTLKIQRTERGDSAVYLCASSTARDNGAFFGQGTRLTVV.

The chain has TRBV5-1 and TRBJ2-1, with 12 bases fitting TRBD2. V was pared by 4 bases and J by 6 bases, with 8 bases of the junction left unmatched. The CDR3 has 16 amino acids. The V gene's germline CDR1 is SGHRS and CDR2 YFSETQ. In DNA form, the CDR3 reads TGCGCCAGCAGCGGTCACGGACTAGCGGGGCCCAATGAGCAGTTCTTC. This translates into CASSGHGLAGPNEQFF.

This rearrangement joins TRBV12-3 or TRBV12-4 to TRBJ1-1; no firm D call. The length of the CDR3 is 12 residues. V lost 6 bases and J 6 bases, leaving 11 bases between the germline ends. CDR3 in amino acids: CASRKDGPEAFF. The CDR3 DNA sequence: TGTGCCAGCAGAAAAGACGGACCTGAAGCTTTCTTT.

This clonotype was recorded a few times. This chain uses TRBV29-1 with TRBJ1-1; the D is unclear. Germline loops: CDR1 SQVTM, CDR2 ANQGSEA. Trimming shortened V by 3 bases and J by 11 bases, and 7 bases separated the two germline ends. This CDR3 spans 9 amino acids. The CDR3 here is CSVEVGAFF. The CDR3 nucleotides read TGCAGCGTTGAGGTGGGGGCTTTCTTT.

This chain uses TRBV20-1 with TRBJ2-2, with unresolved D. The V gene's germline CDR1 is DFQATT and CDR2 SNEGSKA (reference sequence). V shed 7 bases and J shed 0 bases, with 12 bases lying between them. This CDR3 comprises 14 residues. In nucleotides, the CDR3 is TGCAGTGTTCCTTCCAAGGCGAACACCGGGGAGCTGTTTTTT. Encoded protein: CSVPSKANTGELFF.